This passage covers 18 T cell receptor beta chains from one sample sequenced in a study of T cell responses to AZD1222 COVID-19 vaccine. Here immunoSEQ multiplex PCR was the method, and the copy in TCRdb shows in-frame clones only, minus some. The table lists about 180,000 clones, around nine tenths of them singletons. The starting material was peripheral blood, obtained 28 days after the second AZD1222 dose. The receptors were gathered from an adult who received the AZD1222 COVID-19 vaccine.

This clone was seen once. The chain uses TRBV6-7 and TRBJ2-1, with 11 nucleotides matching TRBD2. Being an ORF, TRBV6-7 has a function that is uncertain. V shed 4 bases, J shed 2 bases, and the junction held 13 bases outside the gene matches. The CDR3 is made up of 19 amino acids. The DNA of the CDR3 is TGTGCCAGCAGTTCATTTTCGCTAGCGGGGGGCCTACCCTACAATGAGCAGTTCTTC. Encoded protein: CASSSFSLAGGLPYNEQFF.

The genes are TRBV19 and TRBJ2-7; tentatively, D is TRBD2 (6 bases). Germline V CDR1 and CDR2: LNHDA, SQIVND (reference sequence). This CDR3 contains 11 residues. V lost 6 bases and J lost 4, with 7 bases in between. The CDR3 sequence is CASSGGYEQYF. CDR3 nucleotide sequence: TGTGCCAGTAGCGGGGGTTACGAGCAGTACTTC.

This chain joins TRBV9 and TRBJ2-7; D is possibly TRBD2 (5 bases). Trimming shortened V by 2 bases and J by 2 bases, and 14 bases separated the two germline ends. Per the germline V gene, CDR1 is SGDLS and CDR2 is YYNGEE. The CDR3 is 15 amino acids. The CDR3 bases are TGTGCCAGCAGCGTGAGACCCGGGATTACCTACGAGCAGTACTTC. Translating it yields CASSVRPGITYEQYF.

This chain links TRBV18 with TRBJ1-1, with D possibly being TRBD1 (5 bases). From germline, CDR1 is KGHSH and CDR2 LQKENI. CDR3 length: 14 amino acids. V was shortened by 6 bases and J by 1 base, with 12 bases between the two germline ends. The CDR3 DNA reads as TGTGCCAGCTCCCCCTCTGGGGGGAACACTGAAGCTTTCTTT. Its translation is CASSPSGGNTEAFF.

V gene TRBV5-1 combines with J gene TRBJ2-7; D ambiguous. Germline values: CDR1 SGHRS, CDR2 YFSETQ. The CDR3 is 14 residues long. Trimming removed 4 bases from V and 3 bases from J, with 14 bases in between. In nucleotides, the CDR3 is TGCGCCAGCAGCGTGTCTCAACTAAACTACGAGCAGTACTTC. It specifies CASSVSQLNYEQYF.

V gene TRBV7-2 combines with J gene TRBJ1-2; tentatively, D is TRBD1 (6 bases). V gave up 3 bases and J gave up 8 bases, with 13 bases separating them. Per germline, CDR1 SGHTA and CDR2 FQGNSA. This CDR3 has 13 residues. CDR3 DNA: TGTGCCAGCAGCTTTCCGGGGGCGCAGGGCTACACCTTC. Protein sequence: CASSFPGAQGYTF.

The V call is TRBV19, the J call TRBJ2-2; D is possibly TRBD2 (7 bases). V dropped 3 bases and J dropped 5 bases, with 10 bases sitting between them. This CDR3 is 14 amino acids long. Germline values: CDR1 LNHDA, CDR2 SQIVND (reference sequence). The CDR3 nucleotides read TGTGCCAGTAGTATCAGGGGAGGGACCGGGGAGCTGTTTTTT. It specifies CASSIRGGTGELFF.

V usage is TRBV19 and J usage is TRBJ1-5, with TRBD1 matching over 7 bases. The CDR3 contains 15 residues. Trimming at V came to 2 bases and at J to 4 bases, leaving 5 bases not matched to a gene. Germline CDR1 reads LNHDA; CDR2 reads SQIVND (reference sequence). The CDR3 DNA follows: TGTGCCAGTAGTATACACAGGGGCGGGAATCAGCCCCAGCATTTT. Translation: CASSIHRGGNQPQHF.

The V and J genes are TRBV19 and TRBJ1-1; D is perhaps TRBD1 (6 bases). The V and J ends lost 5 bases and 3 bases respectively, with 19 bases between them. Looked up from germline, CDR1 is LNHDA and CDR2 is SQIVND (reference sequence). This CDR3 has 16 residues. The CDR3 nucleotides are TGTGCCAGTAGTCTCCCTTCTGGACAGACGGACACTGAAGCTTTCTTT. Protein: CASSLPSGQTDTEAFF.

This clone was counted only a few times. The chain combines TRBV7-2 with TRBJ2-5; the match to TRBD2 covers 15 bases. The germline V gene has CDR1 SGHTA and CDR2 FQGNSA. Trimming cost V 2 bases and J 5 bases; bases outside gene matches: 6. This CDR3 is 17 amino acids long. CDR3 loop: CASSLSGLAGGGETQYF. In DNA form, the CDR3 reads TGTGCCAGCAGCTTATCGGGACTAGCGGGGGGAGGGGAGACCCAGTACTTC.

This sequence joins TRBV5-1 and TRBJ2-7; a weak D match, TRBD1 (7 bases). The V gene lost 5 bases and the J gene lost 0 bases, with 9 bases spanning the gap. Germline lookup yields CDR1 SGHRS and CDR2 YFSETQ. CDR3 size: 13 residues. CDR3 residues: CASRRDSSYEQYF. DNA of the CDR3: TGCGCCAGCAGGCGGGACAGCTCCTACGAGCAGTACTTC.

The chain recombines TRBV7-2 with TRBJ2-2, with 7 bases matching TRBD1. CDR1 is SGHTA, CDR2 FQGNSA, per germline. The CDR3 contains 17 residues. Germline trimming cut 2 bases from V and 1 base from J; bases unmatched to any gene: 7. The CDR3 sequence is CASSLLGGLVNTGELFF. In nucleotides, the CDR3 is TGTGCCAGCAGCTTATTAGGGGGCCTGGTGAACACCGGGGAGCTGTTTTTT.

To note about this clone: One end of the junction is discordant with germline, which a read error may explain. The genes are TRBV19 and TRBJ2-1; 11 bases fit TRBD2. Looked up from germline, CDR1 is LNHDA and CDR2 is SQIVND (reference sequence). This CDR3 contains 16 residues. Written as DNA, the CDR3 is TGTGCCAGTAGGATAGCGGGGGGGCTGGCCTACAATGAGCAGTTCTTC. Residues: CASRIAGGLAYNEQFF.

The CDR3 sequence: CASSPDRGYTEAFF. As DNA, the CDR3 is TGTGCCAGCAGTCCGGACAGGGGTTACACTGAAGCTTTCTTT. This rearrangement joins TRBV9 to TRBJ1-1; 9 positions match TRBD1. The J segment lost 3 bases and the V segment lost 5 bases, leaving 5 bases of the junction unmatched. The CDR3 spans 14 residues. Germline V CDR1 and CDR2: SGDLS, YYNGEE.

Only one count was recorded for this clone. The genes are TRBV5-1 and TRBJ2-3; 10 positions agree with TRBD2. The V segment lost 4 bases and the J segment 2 bases; nucleotides outside the gene matches: 10. CDR1 and CDR2 (germline): SGHRS, YFSETQ. The CDR3 contains 17 residues. The CDR3 DNA sequence: TGCGCCAGCAGCGTTCTGGGACTAGCGTCCCTCACAGATACGCAGTATTTT. It encodes CASSVLGLASLTDTQYF. Complete variable domain (other parts from reference TRBV5-1 and TRBJ2-3): KAGVTQTPRYLIKTRGQQVTLSCSPISGHRSVSWYQQTPGQGLQFLFEYFSETQRNKGNFPGRFSGRQFSNSRSEMNVSTLELGDSALYLCASSVLGLASLTDTQYFGPGTRLTVL.

This chain uses TRBV5-1 with TRBJ2-5, with 10 bases that match TRBD2. In germline, CDR1 is SGHRS, CDR2 YFSETQ. This CDR3 is 16 amino acids long. V trimming: 0 bases; J trimming: 5 bases; junction bases outside the gene matches: 7. The CDR3 DNA follows: TGCGCCAGCAGCTTGGAGAGCGGGGGGGCCTGGGAGACCCAGTACTTC. Amino acids: CASSLESGGAWETQYF.

The V and J genes are TRBV5-4 and TRBJ2-1; possible D gene TRBD2, 6 bases. V was clipped by 4 bases and J by 9 bases, with 29 bases between them. There are 18 residues in the CDR3. Germline V lookup: CDR1 SGHNT, CDR2 YYREEE (reference sequence). DNA for the CDR3: TGTGCCAGCAGCCCTGCTGGTGGGGGTGGTCCCATGGGGGGTGAGCAGTTCTTC. Translating it yields CASSPAGGGGPMGGEQFF.

V usage is TRBV19 and J usage is TRBJ2-2; TRBD2 matches at 9 bases. The length of the CDR3 is 16 residues. Germline V lookup: CDR1 LNHDA, CDR2 SQIVND (reference sequence). The ends lost 7 bases at V and 3 bases at J; junction bases unmatched: 9. CDR3 nucleotide sequence: TGTGCCAGTACCCTGGTGGCGGGGGGGGACACCGGGGAGCTGTTTTTT. Translated: CASTLVAGGDTGELFF. Full variable domain (rest looked up from reference TRBV19 and TRBJ2-2): DGGITQSPKYLFRKEGQNVTLSCEQNLNHDAMYWYRQDPGQGLRLIYYSQIVNDFQKGDIAEGYSVSREKKESFPLTVTSAQKNPTAFYLCASTLVAGGDTGELFFGEGSRLTVL.